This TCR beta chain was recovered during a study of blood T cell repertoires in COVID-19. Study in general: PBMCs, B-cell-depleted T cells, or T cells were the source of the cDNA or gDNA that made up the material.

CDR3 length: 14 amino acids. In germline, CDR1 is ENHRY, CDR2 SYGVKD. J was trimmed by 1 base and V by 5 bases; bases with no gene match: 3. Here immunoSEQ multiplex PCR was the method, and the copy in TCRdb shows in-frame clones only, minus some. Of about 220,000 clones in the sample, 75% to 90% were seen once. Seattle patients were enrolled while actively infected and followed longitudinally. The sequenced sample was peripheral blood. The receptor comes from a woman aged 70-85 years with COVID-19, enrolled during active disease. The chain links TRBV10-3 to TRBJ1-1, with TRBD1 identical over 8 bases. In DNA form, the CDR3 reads TGTGCCATCAGTTACGACAGGGGGAACACTGAAGCTTTCTTT. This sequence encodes CAISYDRGNTEAFF.